One and the same sample provided the 16 T cell receptor beta chains below, sequenced in a study of T-cell memory formation after mild COVID-19. TCRdb fed the 5' RACE reads into MiXCR, producing one record per CDR3 protein. The repertoire has fewer than 600,000 distinct CDR3 sequences, roughly a fifth of them found once; the top ten carry 7.5% to 9.5%. The sequenced sample was PBMCs or a T cell subset sorted from them (not recorded which). The origin of the receptors is an adult woman who had mild COVID-19 (a few samples of this study predate the infection). Cell type and time point are not known.

This clonotype was counted between two and nine times. This rearrangement joins TRBV5-1 to TRBJ2-5, with TRBD2 as a possible D gene (5 bases). V was pared by 1 base and J by 4 bases, with 14 bases between. The CDR3 is 15 residues long. In germline, CDR1 is SGHRS, CDR2 YFSETQ. CDR3 DNA: TGCGCCAGCAGCTTGCGCACTAGAGTTGGAGAGACCCAGTACTTC. Translation: CASSLRTRVGETQYF.

Only a few counts were recorded for this clonotype. V usage is TRBV29-1 and J usage is TRBJ1-1; unclear D gene. Germline lookup yields CDR1 SQVTM and CDR2 ANQGSEA. V was pared by 0 bases and J by 4 bases, with 3 bases between. This CDR3 is 11 amino acids long. CDR3 in amino acids: CSVEDGTEAFF. CDR3 DNA: TGCAGCGTTGAAGACGGCACTGAAGCTTTCTTT.

This clonotype appeared a few times. V usage is TRBV5-1 and J usage is TRBJ1-2; possible D gene TRBD1, 6 bases. With 3 bases removed from V and 4 bases from J, the gap between germline ends came to 25 bases. The CDR3 loop spans 18 amino acids. Germline CDR1 is SGHRS and CDR2 is YFSETQ. This CDR3 reads CASSSSAGGRGLSYGYTF. In DNA, the CDR3 is TGCGCCAGCAGCTCCTCGGCCGGAGGGAGGGGGTTGAGCTATGGCTACACCTTC.

This clonotype was recorded a few times. The chain couples TRBV4-1 to TRBJ2-3; D is possibly TRBD1 (6 bases). Trimming cost V 5 bases and J 0 bases, with 12 bases left between them. CDR1 and CDR2 (germline): MGHRA, YSYEKL. The CDR3 has 15 residues. As DNA, the CDR3 is TGCGCCAGCAGCGAACAGGGAACTAGCACAGATACGCAGTATTTT. Encoded protein: CASSEQGTSTDTQYF.

This clonotype was seen only a few times. The CDR3 loop reads CASTRTAVDQETQYF. The CDR3 nucleotides are TGTGCCAGCACCCGGACAGCCGTCGACCAAGAGACCCAGTACTTC. The chain uses TRBV6-4 and TRBJ2-5; D possibly corresponds to TRBD1 (6 bases). Looked up from germline, CDR1 is MRHNA and CDR2 is SNTAGT. CDR3 length equals 15 residues. Trimming shortened V by 7 bases and J by 0 bases, and 15 bases separated the two germline ends.

This clonotype occurred many times. The chain couples TRBV5-1 to TRBJ1-1; 7 bases fit TRBD1. Germline trimming cut 0 bases from V and 10 bases from J; bases unmatched to any gene: 6. The CDR3 is 13 amino acids. The germline CDR1 and CDR2 sequences are SGHRS and YFSETQ. The CDR3 DNA reads TGCGCCAGCAGCTTGGGGACAGGCGGGTCAGCTTTCTTT. It yields the protein CASSLGTGGSAFF.

V is TRBV9 and J is TRBJ2-7; a possible D gene is TRBD1 (5 bases). V lost 3 bases, J lost 2 bases, and 15 bases lay in between. This CDR3 comprises 15 residues. Germline-derived CDR1 and CDR2 are SGDLS and YYNGEE. Here the CDR3 DNA reads TGTGCCAGCAGCGCAGGGCGCGGAGACACCTACGAGCAGTACTTC. It encodes CASSAGRGDTYEQYF. The full variable domain, with the rest looked up from reference TRBV9 and TRBJ2-7, is DSGVTQTPKHLITATGQRVTLRCSPRSGDLSVYWYQQSLDQGLQFLIQYYNGEERAKGNILERFSAQQFPDLHSELNLSSLELGDSALYFCASSAGRGDTYEQYFGPGTRLTVT.

This clonotype was seen only a few times. This chain joins TRBV27 and TRBJ2-7; D call uncertain. The CDR3 extends over 13 amino acids. Germline-derived CDR1 and CDR2 are MNHEY and SMNVEV (reference sequence). The V end was cut by 10 bases, the J end by 2 bases, with 15 bases between. In nucleotides, the CDR3 is TGTGCCACAGGTCCGGGCTCGGCCTACGAGCAGTACTTC. It yields the protein CATGPGSAYEQYF.

This clonotype showed up just a few times. DNA for the CDR3: TGCGCCAGCAGCCACAGGGGGGACCAAGAGACCCAGTACTTC. It is translated as CASSHRGDQETQYF. The chain is built from TRBV5-1 and TRBJ2-5; 8 nucleotides agree with TRBD1. This CDR3 spans 14 amino acids. V shed 4 bases and J 0 bases; nucleotides not matched to a gene: 2. Germline CDR1 and CDR2: SGHRS and YFSETQ.

Concerning this clonotype itself: One junction end does not reproduce the germline sequence, and a read error may be involved. This rearrangement joins TRBV15 to TRBJ2-2, with 7 bases that match TRBD2. Germline-derived CDR1 and CDR2 are LNHNV and YYDKDF (reference sequence). The CDR3 loop spans 19 amino acids. CDR3 loop: CATYPVRGVGSANTGEMFF. The CDR3 DNA is TGTGCAACTTATCCCGTCCGGGGGGTCGGGTCTGCGAACACCGGGGAGATGTTTTTT.

The chain carries TRBV11-2 and TRBJ2-1, with 13 bases aligning to TRBD2. The length of the CDR3 is 17 residues. The ends lost 6 bases at V and 4 bases at J; junction bases unmatched: 9. The V gene's germline CDR1 is SGHAT and CDR2 FQNNGV. The CDR3 is CASSPRTSGGFYNEQFF. In nucleotides, the CDR3 is TGTGCCAGCAGTCCTCGGACTAGCGGGGGATTTTACAATGAGCAGTTCTTC. Full variable domain (missing parts from reference TRBV11-2 and TRBJ2-1): EAGVAQSPRYKIIEKRQSVAFWCNPISGHATLYWYQQILGQGPKLLIQFQNNGVVDDSQLPKDRFSAERLKGVDSTLKIQPAKLEDSAVYLCASSPRTSGGFYNEQFFGPGTRLTVL.

The chain uses TRBV5-6 and TRBJ2-3; 9 bases agree with TRBD1. The junction had 10 bases not matched to a gene; V was cut back by 5 bases and J by 6 bases. The CDR3 contains 15 residues. Germline V gene data show CDR1 as SGHDT and CDR2 as YYEEEE. Written as DNA, the CDR3 is TGTGCCAGCAGGTTACCGGGACAGGGTGCGGATACGCAGTATTTT. Translating it yields CASRLPGQGADTQYF. Filled out from reference TRBV5-6 and TRBJ2-3, the complete variable domain reads DAGVTQSPTHLIKTRGQQVTLRCSPKSGHDTVSWYQQALGQGPQFIFQYYEEEERQRGNFPDRFSGHQFPNYSSELNVNALLLGDSALYLCASRLPGQGADTQYFGPGTRLTVL.

The J gene is TRBJ2-1, the V gene TRBV19; 8 bases are shared with TRBD2. Germline V gives CDR1 LNHDA, CDR2 SQIVND (reference sequence). After removal of 5 bases from V and 4 bases from J, the junction contained 10 bases not matched to a gene. The CDR3 runs 16 residues. The CDR3 DNA follows: TGTGCCAGTAGTCGCGGGGGGCGGGTTTCGTACAATGAGCAGTTCTTC. It encodes CASSRGGRVSYNEQFF.

Written as DNA, the CDR3 is TGTGCCAGCAGCATGCTCCGGGCCAACACTGAAGCTTTCTTT. Residues: CASSMLRANTEAFF. The chain joins TRBV7-2 to TRBJ1-1; D not certain. In germline, CDR1 is SGHTA, CDR2 FQGNSA. The germline V and J ends were trimmed by 5 bases and 2 bases, with 12 bases remaining between them. The CDR3 length is 14 residues.

This clonotype has just a few counts. This chain's CDR3 is CSARPLSGQYNEQFF. The CDR3 DNA reads TGCAGTGCTCGACCACTGAGTGGACAGTACAATGAGCAGTTCTTC. This chain joins TRBV20-1 and TRBJ2-1; possible D gene TRBD1, 6 bases. This CDR3 has 15 amino acids. Trimming removed 5 bases at V and 4 bases at J, with 18 bases between. Germline CDR1 reads DFQATT; CDR2 reads SNEGSKA (reference sequence).

This clonotype was seen more than once but under ten times. The CDR3 region is CSARPLSRYEQYF. The DNA for the CDR3 is TGCAGTGCTAGACCCCTCAGCAGGTACGAGCAGTACTTC. J is TRBJ2-7 and V is TRBV20-1; no reliable D call. V was pared by 2 bases and J by 4 bases, with 12 bases between. This CDR3 spans 13 amino acids. Per the germline V gene, CDR1 is DFQATT and CDR2 is SNEGSKA (reference sequence).